This paragraph reports one T cell receptor (beta chain). The target antigen is unknown. Study-wide points: Larger-cohort validation covered only one TCR beta V-J rearrangement.

V was trimmed by 6 bases and J by 2 bases, leaving 14 bases between them. This CDR3 comprises 15 residues. Germline CDR1 reads MNHEY; CDR2 reads SMNVEV (reference sequence). Treg sorting used a CD4+CD25+CD127-/low gate. Constant-region reverse primers amplified full-length variable regions, followed by semi-nested Nested Universal Primer A PCR. TCRdb independently ran MiXCR on the 5' RACE reads; one entry per CDR3 protein. The table lists thousands of distinct CDR3 sequences, less than 55% of them singletons. Input material: Tregs sorted from a lymph node. The chain links TRBV27 to TRBJ1-5; a possible D gene is TRBD1 (6 bases). The clonotype comes from a female donor with breast cancer. CDR3 residues: CASRGLGGRNQPQHF. As DNA, the CDR3 is TGTGCCAGCAGGGGCCTGGGGGGCCGCAATCAGCCCCAGCATTTT.